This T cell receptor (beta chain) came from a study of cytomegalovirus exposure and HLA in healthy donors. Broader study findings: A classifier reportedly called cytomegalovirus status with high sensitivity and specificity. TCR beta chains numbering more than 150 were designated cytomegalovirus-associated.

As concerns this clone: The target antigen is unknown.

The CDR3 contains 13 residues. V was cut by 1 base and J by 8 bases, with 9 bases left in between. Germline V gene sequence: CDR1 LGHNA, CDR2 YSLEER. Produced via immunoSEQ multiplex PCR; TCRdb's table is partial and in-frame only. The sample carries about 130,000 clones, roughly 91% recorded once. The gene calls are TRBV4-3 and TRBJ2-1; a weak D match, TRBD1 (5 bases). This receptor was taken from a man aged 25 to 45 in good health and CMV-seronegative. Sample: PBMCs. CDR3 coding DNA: TGCGCCAGCAGCCAAGGGTGGGGCGATGAGCAGTTCTTC. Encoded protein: CASSQGWGDEQFF.